A selection of T cell receptor beta chains follows, all from one sample in a study of T cell responses to AZD1222 COVID-19 vaccine. Profiled with immunoSEQ multiplex PCR; TCRdb holds only in-frame clones, not every one. The sample carries approximately 200,000 clones, about 89% recorded once. The input for sequencing was peripheral blood, taken 28 days after the second AZD1222 dose. These TCRs come from an adult who received the AZD1222 COVID-19 vaccine. The CDR3 runs from the conserved cysteine through the conserved F or W. The D gene is left open where the match is weak. Part of the rows lack a size; the others show once, few, many or a class for expanded clones.

-,TRBV10-2,TRBJ2-7,-,TGCGCCAGCAGTGAATTCGGGAAAGGGGGGCAGTACTTC,CASSEFGKGGQYF
-,TRBV7-9,TRBJ1-4,-,TGTGCCAGCAGCTTAGCTTCTGGTATTGCAACTAATGAAAAACTGTTTTTT,CASSLASGIATNEKLFF
-,TRBV5-1,TRBJ1-4,-,TGCGCCAGCAGCTTGGGACAGATCCTTAATGAAAAACTGTTTTTT,CASSLGQILNEKLFF
-,TRBV28,TRBJ2-3,-,TGTGCCAGCAACCGGGAGTTTGACGCAGATACGCAGTATTTT,CASNREFDADTQYF
-,TRBV3-1/TRBV3-2,TRBJ2-1,-,TGTGCCAGCAGCCAACTCGGTAGCGGCAATGAGCAGTTCTTC,CASSQLGSGNEQFF
-,TRBV29-1,TRBJ2-1,-,TGCAGCGTTGAAGGCTTGACGGGGGGCGGGATTGGCAATGAGCAGTTCTTC,CSVEGLTGGGIGNEQFF
-,TRBV11-3,TRBJ2-1,TRBD2,TGTGCCAGCAGCTTAAGGCTAGCGGGAGGATTGAGAGGCAATGAGCAGTTCTTC,CASSLRLAGGLRGNEQFF
-,TRBV11-1,TRBJ2-3,-,TGTGCCAGCAGCTCGGACTCTCATACGCAGTATTTT,CASSSDSHTQYF
few,TRBV28,TRBJ1-5,-,TGTGCCAGCAGCTTTCAGCTAAGCAGCAATCAGCCCCAGCATTTT,CASSFQLSSNQPQHF
once,TRBV3-1/TRBV3-2,TRBJ2-5,-,TGTGCCAGCAGCCAAGGGGGCCAGGGAACGTGGGAGACCCAGTACTTC,CASSQGGQGTWETQYF
-,TRBV28,TRBJ1-3,-,TGTGCCAGCAGCTCGGTGGGAAACACCATATATTTT,CASSSVGNTIYF
-,TRBV2,TRBJ1-2,-,TGTGCCAGCAGTGAGCAGCGGGGAGGCTACACCTTC,CASSEQRGGYTF
-,TRBV11-3,TRBJ1-5,-,TGTGCCAGCAGCTTAGGGGTTCGGCAGCCCCAGCATTTT,CASSLGVRQPQHF
-,TRBV28,TRBJ1-5,-,TGTGCCAGCAGTCTTATCTCGATCTCGGGCTCTCAGCATTTT,CASSLISISGSQHF
-,TRBV13,TRBJ2-3,TRBD1,TGTGCCAGCAGCTCGACAGGGTTCTCTTATACGCAGTATTTT,CASSSTGFSYTQYF
-,TRBV19,TRBJ2-1,TRBD2,TGTGCCAGTAGTCCTAGCGGACGGTACAATGAGCAGTTCTTC,CASSPSGRYNEQFF
once,TRBV7-3,TRBJ2-1,TRBD2,TGTGCCAGCAGCTTAATCCCTCGGGCTAGCGGGAATTACAATGAGCAGTTCTTC,CASSLIPRASGNYNEQFF
-,TRBV6-6,TRBJ2-4,-,TGTGCCAGCAGGGGGGCGGAGGGCCCTATGGGCATTCAGTACTTC,CASRGAEGPMGIQYF
-,TRBV27,TRBJ2-7,TRBD2,TGTGCCAGCAGCCGTTACCCTGGAACTAGCGGGCCCTACGAGCAGTACTTC,CASSRYPGTSGPYEQYF
-,TRBV9,TRBJ1-6,-,TGTGCCAGCAGCGTAGGGTGGGGGGACTATAATTCACCCCTCCACTTT,CASSVGWGDYNSPLHF
-,TRBV5-4,TRBJ2-2,TRBD2,TGTGCCAGCAGCCCCACCGGGACTACGAACACCGGGGAGCTGTTTTTT,CASSPTGTTNTGELFF
-,TRBV6-1,TRBJ2-7,TRBD2,TGTGCCAGCAGTGAAGCGGGAGGGCCCTACGAGCAGTACTTC,CASSEAGGPYEQYF
-,TRBV5-1,TRBJ2-2,-,TGCGCCAGCAGCTTCGACACCGGGGAGCTGTTTTTT,CASSFDTGELFF
-,TRBV18,TRBJ1-6,TRBD1,TGTGCCAGCCAGGCCTTCGGGGGACAGAATAATTCACCCCTCCACTTT,CASQAFGGQNNSPLHF
-,TRBV19,TRBJ2-3,-,TGTGCCAGTACCCGAACCGGGGATGGGACAGATACGCAGTATTTT,CASTRTGDGTDTQYF
-,TRBV5-4,TRBJ1-1,-,TGTGCCAGCCGTAGGGCGGGCGCTGAAGCTTTCTTT,CASRRAGAEAFF
-,TRBV18,TRBJ1-5,TRBD1,TGTGCCAGCTCACGATCCGGACAGGGGAATCAGCCCCAGCATTTT,CASSRSGQGNQPQHF
once,TRBV7-9,TRBJ1-2,-,TGTGCCAGCAGCCCCAGCGGGGGGAATCGCTACACCTTC,CASSPSGGNRYTF
-,TRBV28,TRBJ1-2,TRBD1,TGTGCCAGCAGTTTTGGGACAGGGGTTAACTATGGCTACACCTTC,CASSFGTGVNYGYTF
-,TRBV5-4,TRBJ1-6,-,TGTGCCAGCAGCTTCAATGCAGGGTACAATTCACCCCTCCACTTT,CASSFNAGYNSPLHF
once,TRBV11-3,TRBJ2-7,TRBD2,TGTGCCAGCAGCACGAGGCTAGCGGGAGGGCAAGATGAGCAGTACTTC,CASSTRLAGGQDEQYF
few,TRBV2,TRBJ1-5,-,TGTGCCAGCAGGGAAACAGGGAACAATCAGCCCCAGCATTTT,CASRETGNNQPQHF
-,TRBV30,TRBJ1-2,-,TGTGCCTGGGGTGGTGAAGGCGGCTACACCTTC,CAWGGEGGYTF
few,TRBV5-1,TRBJ2-2,-,TGCGCCAGCAGCTTGCCGTTCGCCGGGGAGCTGTTTTTT,CASSLPFAGELFF
once,TRBV3-1/TRBV3-2,TRBJ1-3,-,TGTGCCAGCAGCCCTGGCTTTGGCCAGAGCTCTGGAAACACCATATATTTT,CASSPGFGQSSGNTIYF
-,TRBV9,TRBJ2-7,TRBD2,TGTGCCAGCAGCTACCGGGACTATGCCTACGAGCAGTACTTC,CASSYRDYAYEQYF
-,TRBV7-9,TRBJ1-6,TRBD1,TGTGCCAGCAGCTCCCGGGACAGGGAGAGCTCCTATAATTCACCCCTCCACTTT,CASSSRDRESSYNSPLHF
-,TRBV7-2,TRBJ2-2,TRBD1,TGTGCCAGCAGCTTAGGGACAGGGGACACCGGGGAGCTGTTTTTT,CASSLGTGDTGELFF
-,TRBV9,TRBJ2-7,TRBD2,TGTGCCAGCAGCGCGGGGGGACCGCTCTCGGCCTACGAGCAGTACTTC,CASSAGGPLSAYEQYF
-,TRBV14,TRBJ1-1,-,TGTGCCAGCAGCCAAGAGCGGCTGGTAGTTGTTTTCTTT,CASSQERLVVVFF
-,TRBV11-3,TRBJ2-7,-,TGTGCCAGCAGCCCCTTACGATGGCGGGGGCCGGACGAGCAGTACTTC,CASSPLRWRGPDEQYF